This T cell receptor beta chain appears in the sequencing data of a study of Graves' ophthalmopathy and Graves' hyperthyroidism. Study as a whole: Ophthalmopathy absent within 18 months of follow-up marked hyperthyroidism as stable.

Patients were excluded if they had other autoimmune diseases or uncontrolled infections, and likewise if pregnancy or lactation applied. Clinical symptoms and serum thyroxine were used for diagnosis; TRAb, thyroid ultrasound and orbital computed tomography were also relied on. This clonotype was seen repeatedly, ten times or more. Trimming pared 4 bases from V and 0 bases from J, leaving 14 bases between. The CDR3 has 16 residues. CDR1 is SGHRS and CDR2 is YFSETQ in the germline V gene. RNA served as the template for amplifying TCR beta CDR3 regions. The authors performed first-round RT-PCR with HTBI primers and then a second-round multiplex PCR. Via MiXCR, TCRdb re-called the multiplex PCR reads, giving one row per CDR3 protein. Of some 1.1 million distinct CDR3 sequences listed, about 40% are singletons.

Sequencing was done on a sample of peripheral blood or thyroid tissue (not recorded which). The receptor comes from an adult man with Graves' hyperthyroidism. The chain joins TRBV5-1 to TRBJ1-5, with D perhaps matching TRBD1 (5 bases). CDR3 region: CASSPGTEYSNQPQHF. The DNA of the CDR3 is TGCGCCAGCAGCCCCGGGACGGAATATAGCAATCAGCCCCAGCATTTT.